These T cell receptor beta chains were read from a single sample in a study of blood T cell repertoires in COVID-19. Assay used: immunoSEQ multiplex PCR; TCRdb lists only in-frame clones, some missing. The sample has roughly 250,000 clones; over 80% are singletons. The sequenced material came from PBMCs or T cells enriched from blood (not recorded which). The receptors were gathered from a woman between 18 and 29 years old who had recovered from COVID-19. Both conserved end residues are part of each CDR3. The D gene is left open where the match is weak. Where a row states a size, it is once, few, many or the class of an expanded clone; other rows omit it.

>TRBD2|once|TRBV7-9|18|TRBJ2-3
TGTGCCAGCAGCTTAGAAGGGAGGGTCCCTAGCGGCACAGATACGCAGTATTTT
CASSLEGRVPSGTDTQYF
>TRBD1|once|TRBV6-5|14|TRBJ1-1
TGTGCCAGCAGACAGGGACAGGCCAACACTGAAGCTTTCTTT
CASRQGQANTEAFF
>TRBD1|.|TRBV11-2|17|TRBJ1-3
TGTGCCAGCAGCCTAAGGGGGCGGGCGGTAGCTGGAAACACCATATATTTT
CASSLRGRAVAGNTIYF
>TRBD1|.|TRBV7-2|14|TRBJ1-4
TGTGCCAGCAGCGCGGACAGGCAAGGGGAAAAACTGTTTTTT
CASSADRQGEKLFF
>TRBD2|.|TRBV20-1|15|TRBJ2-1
TGCAGTGCTAGTCTGCTAGCGGGAGGGGCTAATGAGCAGTTCTTC
CSASLLAGGANEQFF
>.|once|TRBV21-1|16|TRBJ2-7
TGTGCCAGCAGCAAAAGGAGTTGGGACAGCTCCTACGAGCAGTACTTC
CASSKRSWDSSYEQYF
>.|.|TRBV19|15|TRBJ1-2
TGTGCCAGTAGTATAGATCCGAGGGGGAACTATGGCTACACCTTC
CASSIDPRGNYGYTF
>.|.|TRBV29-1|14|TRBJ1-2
TGCAGCGTTGAAGCCCCAGGGGCAGGGTATGGCTACACCTTC
CSVEAPGAGYGYTF
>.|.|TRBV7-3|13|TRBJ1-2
TGTGCCAGCAGCCTCGACAGCTACTATGGCTACACCTTC
CASSLDSYYGYTF
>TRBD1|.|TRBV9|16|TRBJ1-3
TGTGCCAGCAGCGCTCAGACAGGGTGGTCAGGAAACACCATATATTTT
CASSAQTGWSGNTIYF
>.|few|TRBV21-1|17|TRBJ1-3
TGTGCCAGCAGCAAAGAGGGGTCCCGACCGACTGGAAACACCATATATTTT
CASSKEGSRPTGNTIYF
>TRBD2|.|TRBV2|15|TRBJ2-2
TGTGCCAGCAGTCGCGGGAGGGCCTTAGCCGGGGAGCTGTTTTTT
CASSRGRALAGELFF
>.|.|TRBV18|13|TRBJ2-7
TGTGCCAGCCGTGTCGCGTCCTCCTACGAGCAGTACTTC
CASRVASSYEQYF
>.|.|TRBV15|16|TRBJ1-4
TGTGCCACCAGCAGAGGTGCGGGTCAGGGGCGGGAAAAACTGTTTTTT
CATSRGAGQGREKLFF
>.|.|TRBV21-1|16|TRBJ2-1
TGTGCCAGCAGCAAAGCGGTGGGGAGCTCCTACAATGAGCAGTTCTTC
CASSKAVGSSYNEQFF